These 13 T cell receptor beta chains originate from one sample sequenced in a study of shared clonotypes between healthy human individuals. This table comes from immunoSEQ multiplex PCR, and its TCRdb copy is limited to in-frame clones, with some not included. Of more than 400,000 clones listed, 90% to 96% are singletons. What was sequenced was naive CD4+ T cells sorted from blood. Documented subset: CD45RA+ positively selected. The receptors were gathered from a woman in her twenties or thirties in good health.

V is TRBV2 and J is TRBJ2-1; D might be TRBD1 (6 bases). The CDR3 extends over 12 amino acids. Looked up from germline, CDR1 is SNHLY and CDR2 is FYNNEI. V lost 6 bases, J lost 13 bases, and 16 bases lay in between. The CDR3 coding sequence is TGTGCCAGCAGCCAGTCACAGGGTGGTCAGTTCTTC. It is translated as CASSQSQGGQFF.

The genes are TRBV7-9 and TRBJ2-3; 12 bases line up with TRBD2. This CDR3 contains 15 residues. The ends lost 8 bases at V and 5 bases at J; junction bases unmatched: 8. Germline V gene sequence: CDR1 SEHNR, CDR2 FQNEAQ (reference sequence). As DNA, the CDR3 is TGTGCCAGCCGTAGACTAGCGGGAGAGGTAGATACGCAGTATTTT. This translates into CASRRLAGEVDTQYF.

The J gene is TRBJ2-3, the V gene TRBV7-3; 10 bases are a match to TRBD2. CDR1 is SGHTA, CDR2 FQGTGA, per germline. J was trimmed by 7 bases and V by 5 bases; bases with no gene match: 9. The CDR3 sequence is 15 residues long. CDR3 DNA: TGTGCCAGCAGCATCTTAGCGGGAGGTGTTCATACGCAGTATTTT. This gives the protein CASSILAGGVHTQYF.

The rearrangement uses TRBV5-1 and TRBJ2-1; TRBD2 aligns across 13 bases. Germline V lookup: CDR1 SGHRS, CDR2 YFSETQ. V dropped 6 bases and J dropped 12; count of bases not matched to a gene: 12. The CDR3 spans 15 residues. CDR3 protein: CASTPGTSGALGQFF. The CDR3 nucleotides are TGCGCCAGCACCCCAGGGACTAGCGGGGCCCTGGGGCAGTTCTTC. The full variable domain, its missing parts supplied by reference TRBV5-1 and TRBJ2-1, is KAGVTQTPRYLIKTRGQQVTLSCSPISGHRSVSWYQQTPGQGLQFLFEYFSETQRNKGNFPGRFSGRQFSNSRSEMNVSTLELGDSALYLCASTPGTSGALGQFFGPGTRLTVL.

The V gene is TRBV7-7, the J gene TRBJ2-5, with 11 bases fitting TRBD2. With V trimmed by 6 bases and J by 5 bases, 8 bases remained unmatched. The CDR3 has 15 amino acids. From germline, CDR1 is SSHAT and CDR2 FNYEAQ (reference sequence). For the CDR3, the DNA is TGTGCCAGCAGTGTCATACTAGCGGGAGCCGAGACCCAGTACTTC. It yields the protein CASSVILAGAETQYF.

The rearrangement links TRBV5-6 to TRBJ1-2; 9 bases match TRBD1. Germline assignment: CDR1 SGHDT and CDR2 YYEEEE. The V segment lost 2 bases and the J segment 4 bases; nucleotides outside the gene matches: 3. CDR3 length: 14 amino acids. This chain's CDR3 is CASSFGTGTYGYTF. For the CDR3, the DNA is TGTGCCAGCAGCTTCGGGACAGGGACCTATGGCTACACCTTC.

J is TRBJ2-7 and V is TRBV2; no firm D call. V shed 6 bases and J shed 3 bases, with 15 bases lying between them. The CDR3 covers 14 residues. The V gene's germline CDR1 is SNHLY and CDR2 FYNNEI. CDR3 DNA: TGTGCCAGCAGAAGAGAGAGGAACCTCTACGAGCAGTACTTC. Encoded protein: CASRRERNLYEQYF.

This clone has just one count. The rearrangement uses TRBV6-6 and TRBJ1-5; the D gene is possibly TRBD1 (6 bases). This CDR3 region has 16 residues. The germline CDR1 and CDR2 sequences are MNHNY and SVGAGI (reference sequence). Trimming shortened V by 5 bases and J by 7 bases, and 21 bases separated the two germline ends. CDR3 amino acids: CASSRSRQAPRQPQHF. The DNA for the CDR3 is TGTGCCAGCAGTCGATCCCGACAGGCGCCGCGGCAGCCCCAGCATTTT.

The chain joins TRBV28 to TRBJ2-3; D is unclear. This CDR3 comprises 15 residues. The germline gives CDR1 MDHEN, CDR2 SYDVKM. V lost 2 bases and J lost 0, with 9 bases in between. CDR3 nucleotides: TGTGCCAGCAGTTTACCGGACGGAAGCACAGATACGCAGTATTTT. Its protein is CASSLPDGSTDTQYF.

The V gene is TRBV7-9, the J gene TRBJ2-1; the D gene is possibly TRBD1 (5 bases). V shed 1 base and J shed 4 bases, with 14 bases lying between them. Germline-derived CDR1 and CDR2 are SEHNR and FQNEAQ (reference sequence). The CDR3 runs to 16 residues. CDR3 nucleotide sequence: TGTGCCAGCAGCTTAGTGCAGGGCGTCGGATACAATGAGCAGTTCTTC. This gives the protein CASSLVQGVGYNEQFF.

J is TRBJ1-3 and V is TRBV7-2; D unclear. The CDR3 contains 17 residues. V gave up 1 base and J gave up 0 bases, with 13 bases separating them. CDR1 SGHTA and CDR2 FQGNSA come from the germline V gene. This CDR3 is CASSLVDGKISGNTIYF. The CDR3 coding sequence is TGTGCCAGCAGCTTAGTGGACGGAAAAATCTCTGGAAACACCATATATTTT.

The genes are TRBV28 and TRBJ2-5; D is uncertain. The CDR3 runs 13 residues. Trimming took 3 bases from V and 3 from J, leaving 8 bases between them. Germline V lookup: CDR1 MDHEN, CDR2 SYDVKM. In DNA form, the CDR3 reads TGTGCCAGCAGTTTTACTGAGGAAGAGACCCAGTACTTC. Amino acid sequence: CASSFTEEETQYF.

The chain recombines TRBV27 with TRBJ2-7, with D possibly matching TRBD2 (5 bases). Germline V gives CDR1 MNHEY, CDR2 SMNVEV (reference sequence). The V end was cut by 6 bases, the J end by 2 bases, with 11 bases between. The CDR3 covers 13 residues. CDR3 bases: TGTGCCAGCAGCAGGTCGGGAACCTACGAGCAGTACTTC. Amino acid sequence: CASSRSGTYEQYF.